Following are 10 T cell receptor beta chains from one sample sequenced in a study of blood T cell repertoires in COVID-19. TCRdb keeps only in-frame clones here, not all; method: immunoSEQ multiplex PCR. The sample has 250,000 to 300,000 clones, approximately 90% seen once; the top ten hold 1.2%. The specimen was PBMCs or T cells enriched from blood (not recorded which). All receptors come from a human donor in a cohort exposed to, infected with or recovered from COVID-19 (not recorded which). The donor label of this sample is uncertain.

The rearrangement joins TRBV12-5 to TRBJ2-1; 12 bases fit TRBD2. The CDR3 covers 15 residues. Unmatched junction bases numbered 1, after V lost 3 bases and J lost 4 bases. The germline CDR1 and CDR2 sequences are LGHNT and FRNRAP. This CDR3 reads CASGFGTSGYNEQFF. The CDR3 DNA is TGTGCTAGTGGTTTTGGGACTAGCGGGTACAATGAGCAGTTCTTC.

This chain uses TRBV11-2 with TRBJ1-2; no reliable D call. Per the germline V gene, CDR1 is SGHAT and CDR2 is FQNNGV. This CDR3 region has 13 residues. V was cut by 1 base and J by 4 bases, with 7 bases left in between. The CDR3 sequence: CASSLGGSYGYTF. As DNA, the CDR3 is TGTGCCAGCAGCTTAGGAGGCAGCTATGGCTACACCTTC. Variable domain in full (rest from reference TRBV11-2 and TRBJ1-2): EAGVAQSPRYKIIEKRQSVAFWCNPISGHATLYWYQQILGQGPKLLIQFQNNGVVDDSQLPKDRFSAERLKGVDSTLKIQPAKLEDSAVYLCASSLGGSYGYTFGSGTRLTVV.

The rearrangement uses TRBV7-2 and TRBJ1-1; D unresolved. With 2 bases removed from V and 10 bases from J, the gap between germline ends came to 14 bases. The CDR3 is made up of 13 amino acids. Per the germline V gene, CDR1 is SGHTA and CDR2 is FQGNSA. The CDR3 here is CASSLTPWSGAFF. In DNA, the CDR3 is TGTGCCAGCAGCTTAACCCCGTGGTCGGGAGCTTTCTTT. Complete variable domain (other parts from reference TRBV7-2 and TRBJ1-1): GAGVSQSPSNKVTEKGKDVELRCDPISGHTALYWYRQSLGQGLEFLIYFQGNSAPDKSGLPSDRFSAERTGGSVSTLTIQRTQQEDSAVYLCASSLTPWSGAFFGQGTRLTVV.

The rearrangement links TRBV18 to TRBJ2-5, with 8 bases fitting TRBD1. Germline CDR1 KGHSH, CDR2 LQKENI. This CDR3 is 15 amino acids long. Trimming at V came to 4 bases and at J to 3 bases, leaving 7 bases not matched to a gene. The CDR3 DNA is TGTGCCAGCTCACGCGCGGGACAGGCAAAAGAGACCCAGTACTTC. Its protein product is CASSRAGQAKETQYF.

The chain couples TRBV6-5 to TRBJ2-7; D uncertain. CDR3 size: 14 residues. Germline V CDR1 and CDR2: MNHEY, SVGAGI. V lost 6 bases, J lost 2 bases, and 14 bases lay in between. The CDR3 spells CASSARHVTYEQYF. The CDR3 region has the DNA TGTGCCAGCAGCGCAAGACATGTCACCTACGAGCAGTACTTC.

The CDR3 region has the DNA TGTGCCAGCAGCCCCCCGGGACTCAAAACCGAAAAACTGTTTTTT. Protein sequence: CASSPPGLKTEKLFF. The rearrangement joins TRBV3-1 (or the pseudogene TRBV3-2) to TRBJ1-4, with a weak D call TRBD1 (5 bases). Germline values: CDR1 LGHDT, CDR2 YNNKEL (reference sequence). The V end was cut by 4 bases, the J end by 8 bases, with 17 bases between. The CDR3 runs to 15 residues.

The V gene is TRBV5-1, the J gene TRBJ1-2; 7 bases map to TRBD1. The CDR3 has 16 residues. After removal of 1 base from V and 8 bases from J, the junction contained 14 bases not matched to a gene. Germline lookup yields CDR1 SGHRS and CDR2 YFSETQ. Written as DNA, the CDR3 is TGCGCCAGCAGCTTGTACGCGACAGGGTCGATGTCCGGCTACACCTTC. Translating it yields CASSLYATGSMSGYTF.

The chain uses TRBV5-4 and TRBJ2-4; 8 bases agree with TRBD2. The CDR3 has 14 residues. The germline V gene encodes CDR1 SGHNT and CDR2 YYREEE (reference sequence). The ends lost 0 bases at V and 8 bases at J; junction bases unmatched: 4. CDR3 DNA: TGTGCCAGCAGCTTGGAACTAGCGGAGGACATTCAGTACTTC. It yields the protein CASSLELAEDIQYF.

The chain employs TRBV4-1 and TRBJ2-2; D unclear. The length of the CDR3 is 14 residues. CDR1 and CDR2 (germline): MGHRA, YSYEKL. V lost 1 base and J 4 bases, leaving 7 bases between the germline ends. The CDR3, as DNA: TGCGCCAGCAGCCAAGTCGAGAGCACCGGGGAGCTGTTTTTT. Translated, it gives CASSQVESTGELFF.

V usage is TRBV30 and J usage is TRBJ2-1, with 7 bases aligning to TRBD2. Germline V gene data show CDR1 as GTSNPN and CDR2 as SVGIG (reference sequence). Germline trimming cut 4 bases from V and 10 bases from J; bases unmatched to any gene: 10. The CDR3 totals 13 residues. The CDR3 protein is CAWKSSWGGEQFF. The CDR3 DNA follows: TGTGCCTGGAAGTCTAGCTGGGGGGGGGAGCAGTTCTTC.